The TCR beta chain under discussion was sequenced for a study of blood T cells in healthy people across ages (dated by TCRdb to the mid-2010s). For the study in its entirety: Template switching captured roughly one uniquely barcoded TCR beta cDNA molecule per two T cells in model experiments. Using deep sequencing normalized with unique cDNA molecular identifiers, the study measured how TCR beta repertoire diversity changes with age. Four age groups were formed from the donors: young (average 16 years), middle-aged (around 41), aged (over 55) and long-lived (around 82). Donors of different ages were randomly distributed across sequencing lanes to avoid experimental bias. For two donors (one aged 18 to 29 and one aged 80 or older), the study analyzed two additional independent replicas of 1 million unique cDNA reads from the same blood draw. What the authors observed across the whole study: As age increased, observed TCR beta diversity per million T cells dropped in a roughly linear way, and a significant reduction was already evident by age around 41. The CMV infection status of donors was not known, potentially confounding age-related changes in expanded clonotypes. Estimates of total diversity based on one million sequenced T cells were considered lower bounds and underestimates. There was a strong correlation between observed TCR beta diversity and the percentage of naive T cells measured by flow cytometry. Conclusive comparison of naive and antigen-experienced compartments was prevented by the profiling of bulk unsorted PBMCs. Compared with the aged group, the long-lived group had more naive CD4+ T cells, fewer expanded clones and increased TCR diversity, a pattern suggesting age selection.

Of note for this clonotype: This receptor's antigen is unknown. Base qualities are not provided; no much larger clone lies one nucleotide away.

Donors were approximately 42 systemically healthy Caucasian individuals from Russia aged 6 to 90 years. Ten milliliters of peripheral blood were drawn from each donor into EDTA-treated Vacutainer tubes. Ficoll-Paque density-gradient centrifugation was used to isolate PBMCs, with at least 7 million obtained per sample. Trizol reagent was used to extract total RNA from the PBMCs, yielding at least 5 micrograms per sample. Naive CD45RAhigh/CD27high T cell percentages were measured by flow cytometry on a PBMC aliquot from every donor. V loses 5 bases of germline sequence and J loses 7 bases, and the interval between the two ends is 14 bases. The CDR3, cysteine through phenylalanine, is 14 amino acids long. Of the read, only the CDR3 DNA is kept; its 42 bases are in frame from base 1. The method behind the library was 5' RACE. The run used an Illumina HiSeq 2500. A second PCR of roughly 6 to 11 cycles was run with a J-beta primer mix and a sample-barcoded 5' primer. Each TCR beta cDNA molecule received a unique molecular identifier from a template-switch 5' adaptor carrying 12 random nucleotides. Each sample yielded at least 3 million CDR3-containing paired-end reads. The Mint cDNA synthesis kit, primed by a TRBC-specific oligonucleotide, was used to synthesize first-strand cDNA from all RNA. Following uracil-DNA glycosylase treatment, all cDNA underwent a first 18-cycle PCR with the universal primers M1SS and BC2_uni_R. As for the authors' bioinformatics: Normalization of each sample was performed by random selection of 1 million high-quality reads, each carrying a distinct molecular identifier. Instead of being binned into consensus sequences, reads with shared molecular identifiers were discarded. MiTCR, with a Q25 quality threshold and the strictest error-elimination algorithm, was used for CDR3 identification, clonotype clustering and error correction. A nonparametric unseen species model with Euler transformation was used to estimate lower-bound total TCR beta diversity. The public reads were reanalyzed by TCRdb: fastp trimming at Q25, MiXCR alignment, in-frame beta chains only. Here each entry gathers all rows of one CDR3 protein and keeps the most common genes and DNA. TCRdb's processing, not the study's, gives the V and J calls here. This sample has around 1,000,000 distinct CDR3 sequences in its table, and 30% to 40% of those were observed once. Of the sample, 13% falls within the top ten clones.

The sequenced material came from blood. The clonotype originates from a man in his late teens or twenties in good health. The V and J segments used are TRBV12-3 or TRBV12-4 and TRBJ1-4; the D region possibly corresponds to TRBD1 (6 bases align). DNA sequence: TGTGCCAGCAGTCCTGGACAGAGCCTTGAAAAACTGTTTTTT. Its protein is CASSPGQSLEKLFF.